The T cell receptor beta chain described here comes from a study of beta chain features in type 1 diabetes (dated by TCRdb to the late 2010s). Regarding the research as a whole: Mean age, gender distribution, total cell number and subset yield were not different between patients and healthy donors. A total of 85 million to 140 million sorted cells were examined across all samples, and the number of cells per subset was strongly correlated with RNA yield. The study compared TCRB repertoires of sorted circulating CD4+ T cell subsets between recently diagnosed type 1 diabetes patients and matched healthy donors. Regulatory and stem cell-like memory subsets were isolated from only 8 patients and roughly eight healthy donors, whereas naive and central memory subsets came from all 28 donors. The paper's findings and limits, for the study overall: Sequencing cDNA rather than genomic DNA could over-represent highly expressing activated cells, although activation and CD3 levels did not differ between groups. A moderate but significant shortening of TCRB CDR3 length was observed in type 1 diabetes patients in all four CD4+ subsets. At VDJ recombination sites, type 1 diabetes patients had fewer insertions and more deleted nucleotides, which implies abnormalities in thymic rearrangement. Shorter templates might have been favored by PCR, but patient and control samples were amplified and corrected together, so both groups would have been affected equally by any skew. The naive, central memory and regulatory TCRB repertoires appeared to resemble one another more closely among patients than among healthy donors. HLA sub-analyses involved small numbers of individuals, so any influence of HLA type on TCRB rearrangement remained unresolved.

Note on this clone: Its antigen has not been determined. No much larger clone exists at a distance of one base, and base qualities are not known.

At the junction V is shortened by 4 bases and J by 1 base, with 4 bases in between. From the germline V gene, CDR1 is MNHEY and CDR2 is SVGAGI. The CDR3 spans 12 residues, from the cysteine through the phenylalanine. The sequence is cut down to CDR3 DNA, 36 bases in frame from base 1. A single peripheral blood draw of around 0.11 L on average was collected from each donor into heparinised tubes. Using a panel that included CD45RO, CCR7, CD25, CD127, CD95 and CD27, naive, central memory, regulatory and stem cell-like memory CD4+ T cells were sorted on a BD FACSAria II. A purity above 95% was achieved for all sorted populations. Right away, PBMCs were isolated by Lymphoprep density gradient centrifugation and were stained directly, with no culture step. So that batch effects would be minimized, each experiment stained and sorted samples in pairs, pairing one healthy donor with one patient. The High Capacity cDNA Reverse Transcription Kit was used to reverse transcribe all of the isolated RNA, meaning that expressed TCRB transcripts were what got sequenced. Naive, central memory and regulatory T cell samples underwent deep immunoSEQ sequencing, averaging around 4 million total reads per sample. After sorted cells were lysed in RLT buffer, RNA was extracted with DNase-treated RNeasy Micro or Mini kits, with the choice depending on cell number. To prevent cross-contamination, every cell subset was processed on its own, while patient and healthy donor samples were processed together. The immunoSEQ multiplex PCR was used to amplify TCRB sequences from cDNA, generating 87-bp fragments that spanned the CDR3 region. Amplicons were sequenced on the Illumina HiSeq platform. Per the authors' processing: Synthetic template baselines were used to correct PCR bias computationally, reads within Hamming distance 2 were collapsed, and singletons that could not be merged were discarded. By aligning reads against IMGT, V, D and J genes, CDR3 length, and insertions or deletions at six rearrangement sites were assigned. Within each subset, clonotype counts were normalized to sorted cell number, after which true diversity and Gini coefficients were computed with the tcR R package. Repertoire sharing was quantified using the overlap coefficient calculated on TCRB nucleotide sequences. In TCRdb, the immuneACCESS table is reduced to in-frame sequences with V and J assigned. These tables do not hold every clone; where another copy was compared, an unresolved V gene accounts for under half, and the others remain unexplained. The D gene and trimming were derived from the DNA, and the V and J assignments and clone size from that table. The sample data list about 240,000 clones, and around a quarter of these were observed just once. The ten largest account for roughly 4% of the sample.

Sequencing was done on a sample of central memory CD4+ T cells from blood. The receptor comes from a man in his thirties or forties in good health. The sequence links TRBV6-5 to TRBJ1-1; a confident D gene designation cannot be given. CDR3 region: CASSSRNTEAFF. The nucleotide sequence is TGTGCCAGCAGTTCAAGGAACACTGAAGCTTTCTTT.